Below, 27 T cell receptor beta chains from the same sample are listed, as sequenced in a study of siplizumab effects on memory and regulatory T cells. Only in-frame clones appear in the TCRdb table, and some are missing; sequencing was by immunoSEQ multiplex PCR. The sample lists about 100,000 clones, about 93% occurring once. The sequenced sample was Tregs sorted from blood. The receptors originated from a human donor in good health.

V and J are TRBV29-1 and TRBJ2-2; D gene ambiguous. CDR3 length equals 12 residues. CDR1 is SQVTM and CDR2 is ANQGSEA in the germline V gene. Trimming shortened V by 5 bases and J by 8 bases, and 12 bases separated the two germline ends. The CDR3 coding sequence is TGCAGCGTTAACCTCCTCGGTGGGGAGCTGTTTTTT. Its protein is CSVNLLGGELFF.

This clone appeared once. The V gene is TRBV5-1, the J gene TRBJ2-7; 15 nucleotides align to TRBD2. Germline trimming cut 0 bases from V and 1 base from J; bases unmatched to any gene: 5. CDR3 length equals 18 residues. CDR1 is SGHRS and CDR2 is YFSETQ in the germline V gene. In DNA form, the CDR3 reads TGCGCCAGCAGCTTGGCGGGGACTAGCGGGAGGCGTTCCTACGAGCAGTACTTC. This sequence encodes CASSLAGTSGRRSYEQYF.

The chain joins TRBV19 to TRBJ2-6; unclear D gene. CDR1 LNHDA and CDR2 SQIVND come from the germline V gene (reference sequence). V lost 4 bases and J lost 4, with 11 bases in between. The CDR3 is made up of 15 amino acids. This CDR3 is CASSTVGSGANVLTF. In DNA, the CDR3 is TGTGCCAGTAGTACCGTAGGATCCGGGGCCAACGTCCTGACTTTC.

This clone has a single count. The rearrangement uses TRBV19 and TRBJ1-4; 8 bases line up with TRBD1. CDR3 length: 17 residues. Losses at the gene ends were 7 bases for V and 3 bases for J; bases not matched to a gene: 13. The germline V gene encodes CDR1 LNHDA and CDR2 SQIVND (reference sequence). The CDR3 region is CASTLRGRQLANEKLFF. CDR3 DNA: TGTGCCAGTACGCTCAGGGGGCGCCAACTGGCTAATGAAAAACTGTTTTTT.

This clone was picked up a small number of times. This rearrangement joins TRBV28 to TRBJ2-6, with TRBD1 matching over 8 bases. Germline lookup yields CDR1 MDHEN and CDR2 SYDVKM. The CDR3 length is 18 residues. J lost 1 base, V lost 3 bases, and 8 bases had no gene match. CDR3 region: CASSLVRDRRSGANVLTF. CDR3 bases: TGTGCCAGCAGTTTGGTACGGGACAGGAGGTCTGGGGCCAACGTCCTGACTTTC.

This clone was seen only once. The rearrangement joins TRBV18 to TRBJ2-3; D not resolved. The CDR3 length is 14 residues. V was cut by 1 base and J by 0 bases, with 5 bases left in between. Germline CDR1 reads KGHSH; CDR2 reads LQKENI. The CDR3 loop is CASSPRVSTDTQYF. CDR3 bases: TGTGCCAGCTCACCACGGGTGAGCACAGATACGCAGTATTTT.

The gene calls are TRBV5-1 and TRBJ2-7, with 9 bases aligning to TRBD1. Germline CDR1 is SGHRS and CDR2 is YFSETQ. V was clipped by 4 bases and J by 0 bases; unmatched bases: 5. The CDR3 has 15 residues. The CDR3 DNA sequence: TGCGCCAGCAGCACACCGGGACAGGGCTCCTACGAGCAGTACTTC. This translates into CASSTPGQGSYEQYF.

This rearrangement joins TRBV9 to TRBJ2-5, with TRBD2 identical over 8 bases. Per germline, CDR1 SGDLS and CDR2 YYNGEE. The CDR3 sequence is 15 residues long. V lost 0 bases, J lost 7 bases, and 8 bases stayed unmatched. Written as DNA, the CDR3 is TGTGCCAGCAGCGTAGTACCAGCGGGAGAGGTGACCCAGTACTTC. This codes for CASSVVPAGEVTQYF.

This clone was recorded only once. The chain has TRBV18 and TRBJ2-5; D remains ambiguous. The V end was cut by 2 bases, the J end by 5 bases, with 9 bases between. The CDR3 sequence is 13 residues long. The germline V gene has CDR1 KGHSH and CDR2 LQKENI. This chain's CDR3 is CASSPSVMETQYF. Here the CDR3 DNA reads TGTGCCAGCTCACCATCCGTGATGGAGACCCAGTACTTC.

This chain links TRBV10-3 with TRBJ2-1; weak D call: TRBD2 (5 bases). CDR3 length: 12 amino acids. Trimming pared 8 bases from V and 6 bases from J, leaving 11 bases between. Per the germline V gene, CDR1 is ENHRY and CDR2 is SYGVKD. The CDR3 sequence: CAIGLSGNEQFF. The CDR3 nucleotides read TGTGCCATCGGATTGAGCGGCAATGAGCAGTTCTTC.

The V gene is TRBV10-1, the J gene TRBJ2-1; D possibly corresponds to TRBD1 (9 bases). CDR1 is WNHNN, CDR2 SYGVQD, per germline (reference sequence). The CDR3 contains 14 residues. Here the CDR3 DNA reads TGCGCGTCGTCAGCCGTAGCGGGACAGGGATGGCAGTTCTTC. The encoded protein is CASSAVAGQGWQFF.

The V gene is TRBV30, the J gene TRBJ2-5; 7 bases align to TRBD1. V shed 7 bases and J 5 bases; nucleotides not matched to a gene: 7. The length of the CDR3 is 12 residues. In germline, CDR1 is GTSNPN, CDR2 SVGIG (reference sequence). The CDR3 DNA is TGTGCCTTAGACAGGGATGAGGAGACCCAGTACTTC. Amino acid sequence: CALDRDEETQYF.

This chain uses TRBV27 with TRBJ1-2; D perhaps matches TRBD1 (6 bases). The germline V and J ends were trimmed by 3 bases and 8 bases, with 13 bases remaining between them. Germline V gene lookup returns CDR1 MNHEY and CDR2 SMNVEV (reference sequence). This CDR3 has 13 residues. CDR3 protein: CASSFRSGAGYTF. The CDR3 bases are TGTGCCAGCAGTTTCCGTTCGGGGGCCGGCTACACCTTC.

CDR3 DNA sequence: TGTGCCAGCTCATCAGTAGTGGGGGCAGGGAACACTGAAGCTTTCTTT. It is translated as CASSSVVGAGNTEAFF. V usage is TRBV18 and J usage is TRBJ1-1, with D perhaps matching TRBD1 (6 bases). CDR1 and CDR2 from the germline V gene are KGHSH and LQKENI. Trimming took 5 bases from V and 1 from J, leaving 17 bases between them. The CDR3 has 16 amino acids.

The chain recombines TRBV30 with TRBJ2-1; D not resolved. Deletions cut 0 bases from V and 0 bases from J, with 9 bases between. This CDR3 is built from 15 residues. The germline V gene encodes CDR1 GTSNPN and CDR2 SVGIG (reference sequence). The CDR3 loop is CAWSVGGPSYNEQFF. The CDR3 DNA is TGTGCCTGGAGTGTTGGTGGGCCCTCCTACAATGAGCAGTTCTTC.

The chain has TRBV28 and TRBJ1-1, with D possibly being TRBD1 (6 bases). The CDR3 is made up of 16 amino acids. The germline V and J ends were trimmed by 6 bases and 14 bases, with 31 bases remaining between them. Germline CDR1 reads MDHEN; CDR2 reads SYDVKM. This chain's CDR3 is CASRQSGAREATGAFF. DNA for the CDR3: TGTGCCAGCAGGCAGTCCGGGGCCCGTGAGGCTACGGGGGCCTTCTTT.

Within the sample, this clone is medium-sized. This specimen includes other DNA sequences encoding the same CDR3. This chain joins TRBV19 and TRBJ1-5; 7 bases match TRBD1. CDR3 length equals 14 residues. After removal of 9 bases from V and 4 bases from J, the junction contained 9 bases not matched to a gene. CDR1 and CDR2 from the germline V gene are LNHDA and SQIVND (reference sequence). The CDR3 region has the DNA TGTGCCAGCACTCTAGGGGGCAAAAATCAGCCCCAGCATTTT. It is translated as CASTLGGKNQPQHF.

The chain employs TRBV7-9 and TRBJ1-2; D call uncertain. The CDR3 length is 16 residues. V was trimmed by 1 base and J by 6 bases, leaving 18 bases between them. Per the germline V gene, CDR1 is SEHNR and CDR2 is FQNEAQ (reference sequence). The CDR3 nucleotides are TGTGCCAGCAGCTTAGGGGTCGTTCGGGTGGGGAATGGCTACACCTTC. It encodes CASSLGVVRVGNGYTF.

The J gene is TRBJ1-2, the V gene TRBV28; D not certain. V lost 4 bases to trimming and J lost 2 bases, with 2 bases between them. This CDR3 spans 11 amino acids. Germline values: CDR1 MDHEN, CDR2 SYDVKM. The CDR3 loop is CASSSNYGYTF. The CDR3 bases are TGTGCCAGCAGTTCAAACTATGGCTACACCTTC.

The J gene is TRBJ2-7, the V gene TRBV29-1, with a possible D match to TRBD1 (6 bases). The CDR3 is 13 residues long. The V end lost 7 bases, the J end lost 6 bases, and 19 bases lay between the germline ends. The V gene's germline CDR1 is SQVTM and CDR2 ANQGSEA. CDR3 sequence reads: CSGLGHRMSEQYF. Written as DNA, the CDR3 is TGCAGCGGACTGGGACACCGGATGAGCGAGCAGTACTTC.

The chain uses TRBV5-1 and TRBJ2-5, with D possibly called TRBD1 or TRBD2 (5 bases each). In germline, CDR1 is SGHRS, CDR2 YFSETQ. With 0 bases removed from V and 5 bases from J, the gap between germline ends came to 14 bases. This CDR3 contains 15 residues. The DNA for the CDR3 is TGCGCCAGCAGCTTGGCATTGGGTTGGGGGGAGACCCAGTACTTC. Translation: CASSLALGWGETQYF. Using reference TRBV5-1 and TRBJ2-5 for the parts outside the CDR3, the full variable domain is KAGVTQTPRYLIKTRGQQVTLSCSPISGHRSVSWYQQTPGQGLQFLFEYFSETQRNKGNFPGRFSGRQFSNSRSEMNVSTLELGDSALYLCASSLALGWGETQYFGPGTRLLVL.

The chain uses TRBV10-3 and TRBJ2-1, with D perhaps being TRBD1 or TRBD2 (6 bases each). Trimming removed 8 bases at V and 0 bases at J, with 11 bases between. The CDR3 loop spans 14 amino acids. CDR1 and CDR2 (germline): ENHRY, SYGVKD. The CDR3 loop reads CAIGGQSSYNEQFF. CDR3 nucleotide sequence: TGTGCCATCGGGGGGCAAAGCTCCTACAATGAGCAGTTCTTC.

The rearrangement joins TRBV19 to TRBJ2-1; TRBD1 might be the D (6 bases). The germline V and J ends were trimmed by 3 bases and 7 bases, with 16 bases remaining between them. CDR3 length: 15 amino acids. From germline, CDR1 is LNHDA and CDR2 SQIVND (reference sequence). CDR3 amino acids: CASSIRQVLENEQFF. The CDR3 DNA reads TGTGCCAGTAGTATCCGACAGGTACTGGAAAATGAGCAGTTCTTC.

The V call is TRBV28, the J call TRBJ2-7; either TRBD1 or TRBD2 may fit D (6 bases each). Looked up from germline, CDR1 is MDHEN and CDR2 is SYDVKM. The CDR3 has 14 amino acids. The germline V and J ends were trimmed by 5 bases and 6 bases, with 17 bases remaining between them. The CDR3 nucleotides read TGTGCCAGCAGTCCATACTGGACAGCGGGCGAGCAGTACTTC. It specifies CASSPYWTAGEQYF.

The J gene is TRBJ2-7, the V gene TRBV14, with D perhaps TRBD1 (5 bases). V was cut by 1 base and J by 5 bases, with 15 bases left in between. CDR1 and CDR2 (germline): SGHDN, FVKESK. This CDR3 comprises 15 residues. The DNA of the CDR3 is TGTGCCAGCAGCCAAGGCGCGTCAAAGGGGCACGAGCAGTACTTC. Translated, it gives CASSQGASKGHEQYF.

The chain employs TRBV5-6 and TRBJ2-2; D possibly matches TRBD1 or TRBD2 (6 bases each). Trimming shortened V by 0 bases and J by 3 bases, and 12 bases separated the two germline ends. The CDR3 runs to 16 residues. The germline V gene encodes CDR1 SGHDT and CDR2 YYEEEE. The CDR3 loop is CASSLVPGADTGELFF. DNA for the CDR3: TGTGCCAGCAGCTTGGTCCCGGGGGCAGACACCGGGGAGCTGTTTTTT. Complete variable domain (other parts from reference TRBV5-6 and TRBJ2-2): DAGVTQSPTHLIKTRGQQVTLRCSPKSGHDTVSWYQQALGQGPQFIFQYYEEEERQRGNFPDRFSGHQFPNYSSELNVNALLLGDSALYLCASSLVPGADTGELFFGEGSRLTVL.

The rearrangement joins TRBV5-1 to TRBJ2-5, with TRBD1 as a possible D gene (6 bases). Trimming took off 0 bases at V and 5 bases at J, with 20 bases between the two ends. The CDR3 is 17 residues long. The germline CDR1 and CDR2 sequences are SGHRS and YFSETQ. The CDR3 coding sequence is TGCGCCAGCAGCTTGGCCCCAGGGTCAGGGGTTGGCGAGACCCAGTACTTC. Amino acid sequence: CASSLAPGSGVGETQYF.